This is a list of T cell receptor beta chains from one sample in a study of tumor-infiltrating lymphocytes in oesophageal squamous cell carcinoma. TCRdb re-analysed the PCR reads in MiXCR, keeping a single row per CDR3 protein. In the table there are about 22,000 distinct CDR3 sequences, approximately 35% of which are singletons. The source material was esophageal tumor tissue. These receptors were collected from a female donor with esophageal squamous cell carcinoma. CDR3s include the opening cysteine and the closing phenylalanine or tryptophan. Fields, in order: D gene, clone size, J gene, CDR3 length, V gene, CDR3 DNA, CDR3 protein. The D gene is left open where the match is weak. For some rows the clone size is stated as once, few or many, or as a class when expanded; others skip it.

D: .; size: .; J: TRBJ2-5; length: 15; V: TRBV7-6; DNA: TGTGCCAGCAGCTTAGGACAAATAAGGAAAGAGACCCAGTACTTC; CDR3: CASSLGQIRKETQYF
D: .; size: .; J: TRBJ2-3; length: 18; V: TRBV24-1; DNA: TGTGCCACCAGTGATTTGGGTCACGCGGGGACGGACCAAGAGACCCAGTATTTT; CDR3: CATSDLGHAGTDQETQYF
D: TRBD2; size: .; J: TRBJ2-1; length: 17; V: TRBV24-1; DNA: TGTGCCACCAGTGATCCCGGAACTAGCGGGAGGGCTGGTGAGCAGTTCTTC; CDR3: CATSDPGTSGRAGEQFF
D: .; size: many; J: TRBJ2-5; length: 14; V: TRBV27; DNA: TGTGCCAGCAGATCGGGAACGAAGGGCTTACCCCTCCACTTC; CDR3: CASRSGTKGLPLHF
D: .; size: .; J: TRBJ1-2; length: 15; V: TRBV11-2; DNA: TGTGCCAGCAGCTTAGGTGGACATCCCTCAGCGGGCTACACCTTC; CDR3: CASSLGGHPSAGYTF
D: TRBD2; size: many; J: TRBJ2-1; length: 14; V: TRBV5-4; DNA: TGTGCCAGCAGCACTAGCGGGAGTTTGCATGAGCAGTTCTTC; CDR3: CASSTSGSLHEQFF
D: TRBD1; size: many; J: TRBJ2-2; length: 14; V: TRBV28; DNA: TGTGCCAGTCGGACAGGGAGGAACACCGGGGAGCTGTTTTTT; CDR3: CASRTGRNTGELFF
D: .; size: .; J: TRBJ2-6; length: 17; V: TRBV7-9; DNA: TGTGCCAGCAGCTTCCTACCTACCAGCTCTGGGGCCAACGTCCTGACTTTC; CDR3: CASSFLPTSSGANVLTF
D: .; size: many; J: TRBJ2-5; length: 11; V: TRBV11-2; DNA: TGTGCCAGCAGCTTTGGGCAGACCCAGTACTTC; CDR3: CASSFGQTQYF
D: .; size: .; J: TRBJ1-2; length: 16; V: TRBV7-6; DNA: TGTGCCAGCAGCTTGGGCCCCCGTTGGGCAGACTATGGCTACACCTTC; CDR3: CASSLGPRWADYGYTF
D: TRBD1; size: many; J: TRBJ1-6; length: 15; V: TRBV28; DNA: TGTGCCAGCAGTGGGGCCGGGACAGGGGGCCCACCCCTCCACTTT; CDR3: CASSGAGTGGPPLHF
D: .; size: many; J: TRBJ1-5; length: 14; V: TRBV28; DNA: TGTGCCAGCAGTACGGACGGAGGGAGTCAGCCCCAGCATTTT; CDR3: CASSTDGGSQPQHF
D: .; size: many; J: TRBJ1-2; length: 12; V: TRBV27; DNA: TGTGCCAGCAGCACCCTTGGCTATGGCTACACCTTC; CDR3: CASSTLGYGYTF
D: TRBD2; size: .; J: TRBJ2-1; length: 15; V: TRBV7-2; DNA: TGTGCCAGCAGCTTTCCGACTAGCGGAAACAATGAGCAGTTCTTC; CDR3: CASSFPTSGNNEQFF